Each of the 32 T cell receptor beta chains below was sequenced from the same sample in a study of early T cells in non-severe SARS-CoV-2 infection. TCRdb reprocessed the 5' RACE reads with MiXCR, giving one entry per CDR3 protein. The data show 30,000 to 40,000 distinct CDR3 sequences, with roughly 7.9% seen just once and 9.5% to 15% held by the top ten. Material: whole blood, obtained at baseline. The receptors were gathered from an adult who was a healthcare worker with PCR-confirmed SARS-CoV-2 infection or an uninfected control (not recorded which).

For the CDR3, the DNA is TGTGCCAGCAGGTTTATGGGGACAGGGGACAATGAGCAGTTCTTC. Its translation: CASRFMGTGDNEQFF. The V gene is TRBV6-5, the J gene TRBJ2-1; 10 nucleotides agree with TRBD1. V shed 6 bases and J 5 bases; nucleotides not matched to a gene: 7. Germline V gene lookup returns CDR1 MNHEY and CDR2 SVGAGI. The CDR3 spans 15 residues.

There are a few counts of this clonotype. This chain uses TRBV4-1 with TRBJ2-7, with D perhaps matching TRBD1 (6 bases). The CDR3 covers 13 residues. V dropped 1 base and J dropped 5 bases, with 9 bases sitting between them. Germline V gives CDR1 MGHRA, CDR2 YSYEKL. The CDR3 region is CASSQGGGNEQYF. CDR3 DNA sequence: TGCGCCAGCAGCCAAGGAGGGGGTAACGAGCAGTACTTC.

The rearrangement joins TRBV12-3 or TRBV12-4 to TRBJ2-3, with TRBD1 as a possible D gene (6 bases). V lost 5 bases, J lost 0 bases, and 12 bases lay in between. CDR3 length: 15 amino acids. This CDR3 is CASSDGQLSTDTQYF. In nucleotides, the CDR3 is TGTGCCAGCAGTGATGGACAGCTAAGCACAGATACGCAGTATTTT.

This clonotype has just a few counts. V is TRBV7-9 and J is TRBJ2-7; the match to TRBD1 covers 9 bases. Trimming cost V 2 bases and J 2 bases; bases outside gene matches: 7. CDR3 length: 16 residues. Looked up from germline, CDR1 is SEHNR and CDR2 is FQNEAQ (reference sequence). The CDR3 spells CASSLMRDRVTYEQYF. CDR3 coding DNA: TGTGCCAGCAGCTTAATGCGGGACAGGGTAACCTACGAGCAGTACTTC. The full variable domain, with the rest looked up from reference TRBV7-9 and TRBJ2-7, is DTGVSQNPRHKITKRGQNVTFRCDPISEHNRLYWYRQTLGQGPEFLTYFQNEAQLEKSRLLSDRFSAERPKGSFSTLEIQRTEQGDSAMYLCASSLMRDRVTYEQYFGPGTRLTVT.

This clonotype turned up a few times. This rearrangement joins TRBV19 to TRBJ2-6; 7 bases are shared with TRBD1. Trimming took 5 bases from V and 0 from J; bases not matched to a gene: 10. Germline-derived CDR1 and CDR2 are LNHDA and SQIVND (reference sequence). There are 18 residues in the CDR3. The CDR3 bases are TGTGCCAGTAGTGTAAGACAGGGTCCGAGCTCTGGGGCCAACGTCCTGACTTTC. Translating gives CASSVRQGPSSGANVLTF.

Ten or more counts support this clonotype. The CDR3 coding sequence is TGTGCCAGCAGCCATCGCGGTGCTGAGCAGTACTTC. Translated, it gives CASSHRGAEQYF. The chain links TRBV3-1 to TRBJ2-7; D is unresolved. This CDR3 region has 12 residues. Germline CDR1 and CDR2: LGHDT and YNNKEL (reference sequence). Trimming took 3 bases from V and 7 from J, leaving 10 bases between them.

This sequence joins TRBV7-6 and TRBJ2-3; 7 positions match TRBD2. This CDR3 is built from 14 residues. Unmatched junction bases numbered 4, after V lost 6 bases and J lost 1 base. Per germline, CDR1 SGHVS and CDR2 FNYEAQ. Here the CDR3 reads CASRRGDRTDTQYF. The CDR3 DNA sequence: TGTGCCAGCAGACGGGGGGACCGCACAGATACGCAGTATTTT. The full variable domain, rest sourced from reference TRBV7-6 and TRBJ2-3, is GAGVSQSPRYKVTKRGQDVALRCDPISGHVSLYWYRQALGQGPEFLTYFNYEAQQDKSGLPNDRFSAERPEGSISTLTIQRTEQRDSAMYRCASRRGDRTDTQYFGPGTRLTVL.

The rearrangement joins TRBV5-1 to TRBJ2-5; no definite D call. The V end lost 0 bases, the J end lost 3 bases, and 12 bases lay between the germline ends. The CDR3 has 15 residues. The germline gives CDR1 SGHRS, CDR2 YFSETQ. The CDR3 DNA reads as TGCGCCAGCAGCTTGGGGGGTAATTACAAAGAGACCCAGTACTTC. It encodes CASSLGGNYKETQYF.

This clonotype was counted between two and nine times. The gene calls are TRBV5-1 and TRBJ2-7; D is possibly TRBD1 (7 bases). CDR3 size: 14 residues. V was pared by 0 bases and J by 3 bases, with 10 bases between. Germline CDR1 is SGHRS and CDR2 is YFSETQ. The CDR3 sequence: CASSLVQGGYEQYF. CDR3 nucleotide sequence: TGCGCCAGCAGCTTGGTCCAGGGGGGCTACGAGCAGTACTTC.

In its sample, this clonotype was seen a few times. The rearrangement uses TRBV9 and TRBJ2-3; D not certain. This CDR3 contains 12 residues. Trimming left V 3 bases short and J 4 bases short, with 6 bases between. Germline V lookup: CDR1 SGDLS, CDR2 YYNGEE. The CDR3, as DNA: TGTGCCAGCAGCGGCGGATCAGATACGCAGTATTTT. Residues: CASSGGSDTQYF.

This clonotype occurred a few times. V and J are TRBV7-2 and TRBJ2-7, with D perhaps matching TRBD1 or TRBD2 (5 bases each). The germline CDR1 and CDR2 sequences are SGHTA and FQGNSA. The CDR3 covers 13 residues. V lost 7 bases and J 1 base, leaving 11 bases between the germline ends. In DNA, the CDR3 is TGTGCCAGCACCCCCGGGGCTTCCTACGAGCAGTACTTC. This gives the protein CASTPGASYEQYF.

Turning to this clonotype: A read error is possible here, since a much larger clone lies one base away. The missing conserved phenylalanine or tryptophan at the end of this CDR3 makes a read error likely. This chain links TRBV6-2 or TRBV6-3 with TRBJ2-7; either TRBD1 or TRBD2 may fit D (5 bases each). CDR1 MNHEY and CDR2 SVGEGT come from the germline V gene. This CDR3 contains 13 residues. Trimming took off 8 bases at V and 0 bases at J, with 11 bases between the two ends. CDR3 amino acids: CASAGTSSYEQYL. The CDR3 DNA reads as TGTGCCAGCGCCGGGACCTCCTCCTACGAGCAGTACCTC.

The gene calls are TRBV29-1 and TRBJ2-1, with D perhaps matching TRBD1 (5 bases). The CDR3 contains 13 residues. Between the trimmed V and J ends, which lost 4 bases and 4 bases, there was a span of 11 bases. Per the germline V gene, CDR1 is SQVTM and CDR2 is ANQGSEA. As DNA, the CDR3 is TGCAGCGTTGCAGGGATTCTTTACAATGAGCAGTTCTTC. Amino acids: CSVAGILYNEQFF.

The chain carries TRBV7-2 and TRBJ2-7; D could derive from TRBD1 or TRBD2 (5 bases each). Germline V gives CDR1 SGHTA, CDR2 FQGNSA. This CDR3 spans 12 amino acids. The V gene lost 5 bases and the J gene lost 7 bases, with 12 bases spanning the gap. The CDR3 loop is CASSGRGGEQYF. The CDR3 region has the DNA TGTGCCAGCAGCGGACGGGGCGGTGAGCAGTACTTC.

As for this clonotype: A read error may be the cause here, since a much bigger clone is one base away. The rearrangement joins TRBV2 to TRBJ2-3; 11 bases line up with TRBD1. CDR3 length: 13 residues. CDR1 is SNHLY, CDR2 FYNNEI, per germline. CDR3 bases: TGTGTCAGTGGGACAGGGGGGACAGATACGCAGTATTTT. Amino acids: CVSGTGGTDTQYF.

DNA for the CDR3: TGTGCCAGCAGCCAAGAAATCGGGACCTCCTACGAGCAGTACTTC. Protein: CASSQEIGTSYEQYF. The chain employs TRBV14 and TRBJ2-7; D may match TRBD1 or TRBD2 (5 bases each). The CDR3 is made up of 15 amino acids. The V end was cut by 0 bases, the J end by 0 bases, with 9 bases between. The germline CDR1 and CDR2 sequences are SGHDN and FVKESK. The full variable domain, with the rest looked up from reference TRBV14 and TRBJ2-7, is EAGVTQFPSHSVIEKGQTVTLRCDPISGHDNLYWYRRVMGKEIKFLLHFVKESKQDESGMPNNRFLAERTGGTYSTLKVQPAELEDSGVYFCASSQEIGTSYEQYFGPGTRLTVT.

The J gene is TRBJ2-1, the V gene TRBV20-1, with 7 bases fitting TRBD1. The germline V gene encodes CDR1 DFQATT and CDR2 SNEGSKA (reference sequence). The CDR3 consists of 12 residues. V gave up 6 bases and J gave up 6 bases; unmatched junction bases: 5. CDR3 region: CSASGTANEQFF. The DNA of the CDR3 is TGCAGTGCCTCCGGGACAGCCAATGAGCAGTTCTTC.

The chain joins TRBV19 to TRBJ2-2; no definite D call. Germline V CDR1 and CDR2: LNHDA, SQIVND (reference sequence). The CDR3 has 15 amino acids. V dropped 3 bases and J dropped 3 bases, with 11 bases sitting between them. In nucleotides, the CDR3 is TGTGCCAGTAGTATCCAAATGTCCTACACCGGGGAGCTGTTTTTT. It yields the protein CASSIQMSYTGELFF.

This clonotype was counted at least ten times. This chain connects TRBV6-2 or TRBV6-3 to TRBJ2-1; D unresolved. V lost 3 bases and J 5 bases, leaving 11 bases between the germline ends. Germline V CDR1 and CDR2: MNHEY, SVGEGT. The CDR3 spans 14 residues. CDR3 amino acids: CASSYLQPHNEQFF. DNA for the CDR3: TGTGCCAGCAGTTATCTGCAACCCCACAATGAGCAGTTCTTC.

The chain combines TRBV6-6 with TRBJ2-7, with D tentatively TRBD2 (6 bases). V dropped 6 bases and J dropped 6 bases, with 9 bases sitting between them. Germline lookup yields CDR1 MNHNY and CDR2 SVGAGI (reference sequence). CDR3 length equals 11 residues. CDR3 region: CASSGGIEQYF. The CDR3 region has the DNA TGTGCCAGCAGCGGGGGAATCGAGCAGTACTTC.

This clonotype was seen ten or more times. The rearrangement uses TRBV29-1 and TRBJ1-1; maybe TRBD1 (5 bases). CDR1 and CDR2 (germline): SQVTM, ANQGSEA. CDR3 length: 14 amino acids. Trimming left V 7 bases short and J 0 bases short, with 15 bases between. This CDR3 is CSGSGRLMNTEAFF. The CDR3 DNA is TGCAGCGGATCGGGACGGCTCATGAACACTGAAGCTTTCTTT. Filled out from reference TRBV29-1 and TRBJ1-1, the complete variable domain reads SAVISQKPSRDICQRGTSLTIQCQVDSQVTMMFWYRQQPGQSLTLIATANQGSEATYESGFVIDKFPISRPNLTFSTLTVSNMSPEDSSIYLCSGSGRLMNTEAFFGQGTRLTVV.

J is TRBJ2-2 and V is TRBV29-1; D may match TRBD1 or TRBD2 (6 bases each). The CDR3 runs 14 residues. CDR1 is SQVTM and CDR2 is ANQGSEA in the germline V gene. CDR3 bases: TGCAGTTGCCGGGGGCAGAGTAACACCGGGGAGCTGTTTTTT. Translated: CSCRGQSNTGELFF.

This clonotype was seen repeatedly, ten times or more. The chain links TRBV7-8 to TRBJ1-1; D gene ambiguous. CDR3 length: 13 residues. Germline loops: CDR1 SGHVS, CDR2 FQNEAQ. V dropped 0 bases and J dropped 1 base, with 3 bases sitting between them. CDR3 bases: TGTGCCAGCAGCTTAGCCCAGAACACTGAAGCTTTCTTT. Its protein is CASSLAQNTEAFF.

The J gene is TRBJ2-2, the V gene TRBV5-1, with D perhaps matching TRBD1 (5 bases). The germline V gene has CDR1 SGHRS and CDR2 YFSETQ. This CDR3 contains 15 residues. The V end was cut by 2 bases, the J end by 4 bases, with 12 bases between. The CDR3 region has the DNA TGCGCCAGCAGCTTACAAGGGGCTGGCACCGGGGAGCTGTTTTTT. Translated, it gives CASSLQGAGTGELFF.

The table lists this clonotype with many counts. The CDR3 protein is CASSQTGTGDFYEQYF. The CDR3 nucleotides read TGCGCCAGCAGCCAAACCGGGACAGGGGATTTCTACGAGCAGTACTTC. The chain employs TRBV4-1 and TRBJ2-7, with TRBD1 matching 10 bases. V was clipped by 2 bases and J by 3 bases; unmatched bases: 7. Per the germline V gene, CDR1 is MGHRA and CDR2 is YSYEKL. This CDR3 contains 16 residues.

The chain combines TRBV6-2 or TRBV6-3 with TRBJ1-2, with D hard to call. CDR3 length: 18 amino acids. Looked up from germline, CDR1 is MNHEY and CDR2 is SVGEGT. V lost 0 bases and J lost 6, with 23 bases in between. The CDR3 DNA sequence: TGTGCCAGCAGTTACTCGATTCGGGCCGACACGGGGATTGATGGCTACACCTTC. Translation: CASSYSIRADTGIDGYTF.

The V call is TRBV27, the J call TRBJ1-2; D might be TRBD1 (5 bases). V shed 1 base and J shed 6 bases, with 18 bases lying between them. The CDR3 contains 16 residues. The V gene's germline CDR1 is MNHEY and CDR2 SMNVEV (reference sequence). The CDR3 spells CASSLFGEGRLDGYTF. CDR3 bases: TGTGCCAGCAGTTTATTTGGTGAGGGGCGTCTGGATGGCTACACCTTC.

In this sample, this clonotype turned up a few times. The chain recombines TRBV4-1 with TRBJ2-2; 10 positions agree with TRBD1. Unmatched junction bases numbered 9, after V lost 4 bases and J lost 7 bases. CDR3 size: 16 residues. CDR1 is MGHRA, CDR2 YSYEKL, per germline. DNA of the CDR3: TGCGCCAGCAGCCGGACGGGACAGGGGACGAACGGGGAGCTGTTTTTT. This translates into CASSRTGQGTNGELFF.

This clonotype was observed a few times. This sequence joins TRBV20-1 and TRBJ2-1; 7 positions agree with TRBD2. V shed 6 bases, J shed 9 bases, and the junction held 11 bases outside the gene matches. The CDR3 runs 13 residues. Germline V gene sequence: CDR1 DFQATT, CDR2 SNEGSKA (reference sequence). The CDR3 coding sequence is TGCAGTGCCCCGGAGCGGGGCGCCCCTGAGCAGTTCTTC. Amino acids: CSAPERGAPEQFF.

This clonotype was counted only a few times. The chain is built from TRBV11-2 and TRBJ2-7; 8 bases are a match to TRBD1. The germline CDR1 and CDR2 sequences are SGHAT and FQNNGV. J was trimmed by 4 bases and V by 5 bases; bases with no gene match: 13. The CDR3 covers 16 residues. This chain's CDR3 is CASSPTPGQARYEQYF. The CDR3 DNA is TGTGCCAGCAGCCCAACTCCGGGACAGGCCCGATACGAGCAGTACTTC.

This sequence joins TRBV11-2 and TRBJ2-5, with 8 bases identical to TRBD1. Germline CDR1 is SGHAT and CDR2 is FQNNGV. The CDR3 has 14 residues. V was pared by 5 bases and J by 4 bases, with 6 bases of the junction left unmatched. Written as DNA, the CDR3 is TGTGCCAGCAGCCCCCGGACAGGGAGAGAGACCCAGTACTTC. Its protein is CASSPRTGRETQYF.

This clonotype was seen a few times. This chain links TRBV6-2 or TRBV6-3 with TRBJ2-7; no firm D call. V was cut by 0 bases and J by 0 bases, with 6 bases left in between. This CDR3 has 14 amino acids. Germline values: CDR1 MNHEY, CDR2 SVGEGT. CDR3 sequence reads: CASSYSTNSYEQYF. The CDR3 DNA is TGTGCCAGCAGTTACTCGACAAACTCCTACGAGCAGTACTTC.